A single sample gave rise to the 22 T cell receptor beta chains below, sequenced in a study of beta chain features in type 1 diabetes. The entirety of the isolated RNA underwent reverse transcription, so expressed TCRB transcripts were sequenced. Clones were sequenced by immunoSEQ multiplex PCR, and TCRdb holds only the in-frame ones, with some missing. This table has about 350,000 clones, roughly a fifth appearing once. Sequenced material: naive CD4+ T cells from blood. The source of these receptors is a woman aged 18-29 years in good health.

This clone was found once. The V call is TRBV4-3, the J call TRBJ2-3; 9 bases are a match to TRBD2. Germline V gene sequence: CDR1 LGHNA, CDR2 YSLEER. The CDR3 extends over 16 amino acids. V shed 1 base, J shed 3 bases, and the junction held 5 bases outside the gene matches. The CDR3 DNA is TGCGCCAGCAGCCAAGTGCGGGGGGGCCTTACAGATACGCAGTATTTT. Translated: CASSQVRGGLTDTQYF.

This clone was detected only a few times. The CDR3 bases are TGTGCCAGCAGATCCGGGACTATAGGGACCGGGGAGCTGTTTTTT. Amino acid sequence: CASRSGTIGTGELFF. The chain is built from TRBV6-5 and TRBJ2-2; 7 bases map to TRBD2. Germline CDR1 is MNHEY and CDR2 is SVGAGI. V dropped 6 bases and J dropped 5; count of bases not matched to a gene: 9. There are 15 residues in the CDR3.

This clone was observed a handful of times. J is TRBJ1-1 and V is TRBV30, with 7 bases that match TRBD1. The germline CDR1 and CDR2 sequences are GTSNPN and SVGIG (reference sequence). After removal of 4 bases from V and 1 base from J, the junction contained 3 bases not matched to a gene. The CDR3 is 13 amino acids. The CDR3 nucleotides read TGTGCCTGGAAAGGGACAGCGAACACTGAAGCTTTCTTT. Amino acid sequence: CAWKGTANTEAFF.

This rearrangement joins TRBV9 to TRBJ2-1; 12 bases are a match to TRBD2. The germline gives CDR1 SGDLS, CDR2 YYNGEE. V shed 0 bases and J 2 bases; nucleotides not matched to a gene: 3. The CDR3 consists of 17 residues. CDR3 in amino acids: CASSVGTSGAPYNEQFF. The CDR3 nucleotides are TGTGCCAGCAGCGTAGGGACTAGCGGGGCCCCCTACAATGAGCAGTTCTTC.

V and J are TRBV7-2 and TRBJ2-7; TRBD2 matches at 12 bases. The CDR3 is 14 residues long. Per germline, CDR1 SGHTA and CDR2 FQGNSA. V shed 5 bases, J shed 6 bases, and the junction held 5 bases outside the gene matches. CDR3 coding DNA: TGTGCCAGCAGCGTACTAGCGGGAGGATTCGAGCAGTACTTC. Encoded protein: CASSVLAGGFEQYF.

The chain couples TRBV19 to TRBJ1-5; TRBD1 aligns across 10 bases. The CDR3 has 18 amino acids. CDR1 is LNHDA and CDR2 is SQIVND in the germline V gene (reference sequence). Losses at the gene ends were 5 bases for V and 10 bases for J; bases not matched to a gene: 20. CDR3 nucleotide sequence: TGTGCCAGTAGTGGCAGAGACGGGACAGGGGCGTTCCAGGCCCCCCAGCATTTT. Translation: CASSGRDGTGAFQAPQHF.

V usage is TRBV11-1 and J usage is TRBJ2-7; 9 positions agree with TRBD2. The CDR3 spans 14 residues. In germline, CDR1 is SGHAT, CDR2 FQDESV (reference sequence). The junction had 4 bases not matched to a gene; V was cut back by 5 bases and J by 2 bases. CDR3 sequence: CASSEGLAPYEQYF. The CDR3 DNA reads as TGTGCCAGCAGCGAGGGACTAGCCCCCTACGAGCAGTACTTC. The whole variable domain, filled in from reference TRBV11-1 and TRBJ2-7, reads EAEVAQSPRYKITEKSQAVAFWCDPISGHATLYWYRQILGQGPELLVQFQDESVVDDSQLPKDRFSAERLKGVDSTLKIQPAELGDSAMYLCASSEGLAPYEQYFGPGTRLTVT.

This clone was detected only a few times. The V and J genes are TRBV11-2 and TRBJ2-7, with D perhaps TRBD2 (6 bases). V dropped 7 bases and J dropped 5 bases, with 24 bases sitting between them. The CDR3 has 16 residues. Germline values: CDR1 SGHAT, CDR2 FQNNGV. In nucleotides, the CDR3 is TGTGCCAGCACCCTACGGAGGGACGGCGTAGGGGACGAGCAGTACTTC. Protein product: CASTLRRDGVGDEQYF.

The rearrangement uses TRBV7-9 and TRBJ1-2, with a tentative D call TRBD1 (5 bases). The CDR3 length is 13 residues. The V gene lost 6 bases and the J gene lost 2 bases, with 10 bases spanning the gap. Germline V gives CDR1 SEHNR, CDR2 FQNEAQ (reference sequence). As DNA, the CDR3 is TGTGCCAGCAGTCCTGACAGCAACTATGGCTACACCTTC. It codes for CASSPDSNYGYTF.

The table lists this clone with a few counts. This sequence joins TRBV2 and TRBJ2-5; TRBD1 matches 10 bases. The CDR3 runs 17 residues. The ends lost 6 bases at V and 3 bases at J; junction bases unmatched: 13. Germline CDR1 SNHLY, CDR2 FYNNEI. The CDR3 nucleotides read TGTGCCAGCAGCCTGGACAGGGGGATGAGGGATGAAGAGACCCAGTACTTC. Translation: CASSLDRGMRDEETQYF. Complete variable domain (other parts from reference TRBV2 and TRBJ2-5): EPEVTQTPSHQVTQMGQEVILRCVPISNHLYFYWYRQILGQKVEFLVSFYNNEISEKSEIFDDQFSVERPDGSNFTLKIRSTKLEDSAMYFCASSLDRGMRDEETQYFGPGTRLLVL.

The CDR3 nucleotides read TGTGCCAGCAGCTTACTAGCGGGAGTTTCCAATGAGCAGTTCTTC. As protein: CASSLLAGVSNEQFF. The chain carries TRBV7-6 and TRBJ2-1, with 10 positions matching TRBD2. Germline CDR1 reads SGHVS; CDR2 reads FNYEAQ. The CDR3 contains 15 residues. Trimming took 2 bases from V and 6 from J; bases not matched to a gene: 4.

The chain links TRBV30 to TRBJ1-5; D is possibly TRBD1 (6 bases). The CDR3 sequence is 13 residues long. The V gene lost 5 bases and the J gene lost 6 bases, with 14 bases spanning the gap. Germline CDR1 and CDR2: GTSNPN and SVGIG (reference sequence). CDR3 DNA: TGTGCCTGGGGCAGGGGTGGCGGTCAGCCCCAGCATTTT. Translated, it gives CAWGRGGGQPQHF.

The chain employs TRBV5-5 and TRBJ2-7, with no clear D. Trimming left V 4 bases short and J 0 bases short, with 11 bases between. CDR3 length: 14 amino acids. Germline CDR1 and CDR2: SGHKS and YYEKEE (reference sequence). This CDR3 reads CASSHQVISYEQYF. CDR3 sequence (DNA): TGTGCCAGCAGCCATCAGGTAATCTCCTACGAGCAGTACTTC.

The gene calls are TRBV5-1 and TRBJ2-1, with TRBD2 identical over 7 bases. V lost 6 bases, J lost 2 bases, and 5 bases stayed unmatched. The CDR3 is 14 residues long. Germline V gives CDR1 SGHRS, CDR2 YFSETQ. CDR3 sequence (DNA): TGCGCCAGCACGGTCGGGGGGACCTACAATGAGCAGTTCTTC. It codes for CASTVGGTYNEQFF.

The chain combines TRBV2 with TRBJ1-2; no clear D gene. V was cut by 7 bases and J by 3 bases, with 6 bases left in between. The CDR3 spans 11 residues. Germline V gene lookup returns CDR1 SNHLY and CDR2 FYNNEI. The CDR3 coding sequence is TGTGCCAGCACCCCAGACTATGGCTACACCTTC. Residues: CASTPDYGYTF.

The V and J genes are TRBV7-2 and TRBJ1-1; 7 bases are shared with TRBD1. The CDR3 extends over 16 amino acids. The ends lost 5 bases at V and 5 bases at J; junction bases unmatched: 14. Per the germline V gene, CDR1 is SGHTA and CDR2 is FQGNSA. CDR3 amino acids: CASSPNIGTVRTEAFF. CDR3 sequence (DNA): TGTGCCAGCAGCCCAAACATCGGGACAGTGCGAACTGAAGCTTTCTTT.

The genes are TRBV6-1 and TRBJ2-5; D may be TRBD1 (6 bases). This CDR3 comprises 12 residues. V lost 3 bases to trimming and J lost 10 bases, with 12 bases between them. Germline V gene data show CDR1 as MNHNS and CDR2 as SASEGT. In nucleotides, the CDR3 is TGTGCCAGCAGTGAGCCAGCGACAGGCCAGTACTTC. Its protein is CASSEPATGQYF.

This clone turned up a few times. The chain joins TRBV29-1 to TRBJ2-1; 10 nucleotides align to TRBD2. Per germline, CDR1 SQVTM and CDR2 ANQGSEA. Trimming cost V 4 bases and J 0 bases; bases outside gene matches: 6. This CDR3 has 16 amino acids. The CDR3 bases are TGCAGCGTTGGGACTAGCGGAGCCCGCTCCTACAATGAGCAGTTCTTC. Residues: CSVGTSGARSYNEQFF.

The V and J genes are TRBV9 and TRBJ2-1; TRBD2 aligns across 7 bases. Trimming removed 0 bases from V and 7 bases from J; junction bases left unmatched: 7. This CDR3 spans 15 amino acids. Per germline, CDR1 SGDLS and CDR2 YYNGEE. The CDR3 DNA is TGTGCCAGCAGCGTAGATCCCGGGACTACTAATGAGCAGTTCTTC. This translates into CASSVDPGTTNEQFF.

This clone turned up a few times. The rearrangement joins TRBV18 to TRBJ2-5; TRBD1 might be the D (5 bases). The CDR3 sequence is 14 residues long. Trimming stripped 2 bases from V and 2 bases from J, with 9 bases between. Germline V gene data show CDR1 as KGHSH and CDR2 as LQKENI. The CDR3 spells CASSPRAGQETQYF. The CDR3 nucleotides read TGTGCCAGCTCACCAAGGGCAGGGCAAGAGACCCAGTACTTC.

The chain links TRBV5-1 to TRBJ1-2; maybe TRBD1 (6 bases). Germline V CDR1 and CDR2: SGHRS, YFSETQ. This CDR3 region has 15 residues. Trimming left V 2 bases short and J 6 bases short, with 17 bases between. The CDR3 DNA reads TGCGCCAGCAGCTTCACCACAGGGCCGGCGGATGGCTACACCTTC. Protein product: CASSFTTGPADGYTF.

The V and J genes are TRBV4-1 and TRBJ2-1, with TRBD1 identical over 8 bases. V lost 3 bases and J lost 6; bases outside the gene matches: 7. Germline CDR1 MGHRA, CDR2 YSYEKL. The CDR3 has 15 residues. The CDR3 here is CASSHVDRGGNEQFF. The DNA for the CDR3 is TGCGCCAGCAGCCACGTTGACAGGGGAGGCAATGAGCAGTTCTTC.